The subject of this entry is one T cell receptor (beta chain). The data originate from a study of blood T cell repertoires in COVID-19. Turning to the study itself: From the United States, Italy and Spain came samples of acute and convalescent COVID-19. T cells, B-cell-depleted T cells, or PBMCs supplied cDNA or gDNA.

CDR1 is LGHDT and CDR2 is YNNKEL in the germline V gene (reference sequence). The CDR3 spans 15 residues. The trim removed 2 bases at V and 2 bases at J, leaving 5 bases unmatched. Source study methods: From reference gene primer amplification, estimates of nucleated cell counts were derived. The repertoire was sequenced with immunoSEQ multiplex PCR; TCRdb's copy has only in-frame clones and lacks some. V and J calls and clone size follow that table, whereas D and trimming were derived from the DNA. The table shows about 200,000 clones, with around 83% occurring only once. This receptor was identified in a man aged 45-65 years with active or convalescent COVID-19. The chain joins TRBV3-1 (or the pseudogene TRBV3-2) to TRBJ1-2, with 7 bases fitting TRBD1. Sequenced input: peripheral blood. CDR3 sequence reads: CASSQIYRGNYGYTF. The DNA of the CDR3 is TGTGCCAGCAGCCAAATATACAGGGGAAACTATGGCTACACCTTC.